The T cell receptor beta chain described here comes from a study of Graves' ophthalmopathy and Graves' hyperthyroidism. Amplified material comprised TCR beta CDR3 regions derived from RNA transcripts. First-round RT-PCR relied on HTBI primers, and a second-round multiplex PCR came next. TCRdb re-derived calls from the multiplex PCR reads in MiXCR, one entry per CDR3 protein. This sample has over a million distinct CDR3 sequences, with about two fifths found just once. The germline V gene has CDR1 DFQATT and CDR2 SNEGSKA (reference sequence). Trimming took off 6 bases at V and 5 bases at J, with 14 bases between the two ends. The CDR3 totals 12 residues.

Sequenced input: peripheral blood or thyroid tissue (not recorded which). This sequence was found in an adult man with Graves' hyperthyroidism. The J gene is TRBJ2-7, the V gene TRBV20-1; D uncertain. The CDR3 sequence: CSATPPANEQYF. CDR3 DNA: TGCAGTGCGACCCCCCCAGCTAACGAGCAGTACTTC.